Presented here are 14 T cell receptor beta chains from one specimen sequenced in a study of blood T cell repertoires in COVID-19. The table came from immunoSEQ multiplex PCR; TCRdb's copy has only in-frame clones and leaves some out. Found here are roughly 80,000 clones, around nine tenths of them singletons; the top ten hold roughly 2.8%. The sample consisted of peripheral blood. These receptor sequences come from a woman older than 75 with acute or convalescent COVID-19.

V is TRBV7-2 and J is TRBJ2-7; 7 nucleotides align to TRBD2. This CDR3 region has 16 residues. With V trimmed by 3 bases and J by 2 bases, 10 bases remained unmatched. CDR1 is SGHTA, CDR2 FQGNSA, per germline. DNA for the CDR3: TGTGCCAGCAGCTTGGGGGTCCCGGGAGGCCCCTACGAGCAGTACTTC. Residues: CASSLGVPGGPYEQYF.

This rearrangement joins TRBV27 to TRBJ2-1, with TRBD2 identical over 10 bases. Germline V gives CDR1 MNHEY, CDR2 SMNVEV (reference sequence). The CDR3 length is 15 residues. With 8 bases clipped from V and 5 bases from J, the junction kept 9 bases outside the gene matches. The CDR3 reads CASLPASGGHNEQFF. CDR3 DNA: TGTGCCAGCCTCCCTGCTAGCGGGGGCCACAATGAGCAGTTCTTC.

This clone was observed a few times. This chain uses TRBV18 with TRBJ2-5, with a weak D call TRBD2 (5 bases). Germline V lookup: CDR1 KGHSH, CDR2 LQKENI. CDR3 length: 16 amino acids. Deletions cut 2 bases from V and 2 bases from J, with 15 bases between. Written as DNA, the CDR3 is TGTGCCAGCTCACCATTAGGTGGCGGGTATCAAGAGACCCAGTACTTC. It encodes CASSPLGGGYQETQYF.

Here the CDR3 DNA reads TGTGCCAGCAGCTTGACCGGACAGGGTGATGGCTACACCTTC. It yields the protein CASSLTGQGDGYTF. This chain joins TRBV5-4 and TRBJ1-2; 8 nucleotides match TRBD1. Germline V gives CDR1 SGHNT, CDR2 YYREEE (reference sequence). The ends lost 1 base at V and 6 bases at J; junction bases unmatched: 5. The CDR3 covers 14 residues. The whole variable domain, filled in from reference TRBV5-4 and TRBJ1-2, reads ETGVTQSPTHLIKTRGQQVTLRCSSQSGHNTVSWYQQALGQGPQFIFQYYREEENGRGNFPPRFSGLQFPNYSSELNVNALELDDSALYLCASSLTGQGDGYTFGSGTRLTVV.

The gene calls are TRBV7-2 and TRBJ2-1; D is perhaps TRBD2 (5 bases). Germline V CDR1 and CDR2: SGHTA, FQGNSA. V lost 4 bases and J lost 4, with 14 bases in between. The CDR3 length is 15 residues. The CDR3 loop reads CASSWPGKTYNEQFF. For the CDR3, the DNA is TGTGCCAGCAGCTGGCCCGGGAAGACGTACAATGAGCAGTTCTTC.

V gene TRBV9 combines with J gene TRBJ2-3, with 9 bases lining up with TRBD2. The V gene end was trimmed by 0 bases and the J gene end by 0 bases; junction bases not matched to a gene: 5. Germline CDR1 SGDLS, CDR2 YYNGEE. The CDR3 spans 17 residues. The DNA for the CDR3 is TGTGCCAGCAGCGTAGATAGCGGGGGCTTTAGCACAGATACGCAGTATTTT. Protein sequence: CASSVDSGGFSTDTQYF.

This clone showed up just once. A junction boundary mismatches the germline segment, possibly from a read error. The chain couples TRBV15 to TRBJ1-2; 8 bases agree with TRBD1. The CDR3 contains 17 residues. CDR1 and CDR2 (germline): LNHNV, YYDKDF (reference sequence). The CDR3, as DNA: TGTGCCACCGGCAGCAATTTTATACTGGACAGGGAAAATGGCTACACCTTC. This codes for CATGSNFILDRENGYTF.

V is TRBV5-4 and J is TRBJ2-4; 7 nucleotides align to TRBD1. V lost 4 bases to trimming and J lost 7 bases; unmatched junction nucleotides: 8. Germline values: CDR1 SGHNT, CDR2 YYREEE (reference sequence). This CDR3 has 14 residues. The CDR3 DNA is TGTGCCAGCAGCAAAGACAGGGAGACGAACATTCAGTACTTC. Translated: CASSKDRETNIQYF.

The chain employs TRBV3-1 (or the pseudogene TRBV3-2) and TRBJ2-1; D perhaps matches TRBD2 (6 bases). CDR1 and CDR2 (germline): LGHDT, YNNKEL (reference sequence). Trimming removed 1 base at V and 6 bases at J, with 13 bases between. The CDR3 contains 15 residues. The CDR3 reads CASSQGAGLTNEQFF. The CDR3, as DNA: TGTGCCAGCAGCCAAGGGGCGGGATTGACCAATGAGCAGTTCTTC.

CDR3 coding DNA: TGTGCCAGTAGTATTGGACTAGTGATGGCTGAGCAGTTCTTC. Protein product: CASSIGLVMAEQFF. This sequence joins TRBV19 and TRBJ2-1, with 7 bases that match TRBD2. J gave up 9 bases and V 3 bases, and 8 bases lay outside the gene matches. CDR1 LNHDA and CDR2 SQIVND come from the germline V gene (reference sequence). The CDR3 runs 14 residues.

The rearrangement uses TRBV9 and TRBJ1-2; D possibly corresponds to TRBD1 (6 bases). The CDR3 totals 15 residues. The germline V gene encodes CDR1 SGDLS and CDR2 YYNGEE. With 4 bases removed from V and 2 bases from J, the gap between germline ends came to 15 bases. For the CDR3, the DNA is TGTGCCAGCAGCTACACCGGGACACCAAACTATGGCTACACCTTC. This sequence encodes CASSYTGTPNYGYTF.

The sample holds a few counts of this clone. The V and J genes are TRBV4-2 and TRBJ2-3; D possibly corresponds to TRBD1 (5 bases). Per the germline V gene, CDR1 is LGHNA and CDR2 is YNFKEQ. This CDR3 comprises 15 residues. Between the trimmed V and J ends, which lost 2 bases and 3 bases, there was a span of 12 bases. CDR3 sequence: CASSQLSAGTDTQYF. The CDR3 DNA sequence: TGTGCCAGCAGCCAATTAAGCGCAGGGACAGATACGCAGTATTTT.

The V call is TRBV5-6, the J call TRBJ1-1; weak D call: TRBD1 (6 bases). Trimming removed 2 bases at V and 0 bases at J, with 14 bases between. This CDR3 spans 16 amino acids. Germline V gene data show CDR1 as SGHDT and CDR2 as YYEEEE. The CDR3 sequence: CASSFWGRRLNTEAFF. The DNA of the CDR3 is TGTGCCAGCAGCTTTTGGGGGCGCCGACTGAACACTGAAGCTTTCTTT.

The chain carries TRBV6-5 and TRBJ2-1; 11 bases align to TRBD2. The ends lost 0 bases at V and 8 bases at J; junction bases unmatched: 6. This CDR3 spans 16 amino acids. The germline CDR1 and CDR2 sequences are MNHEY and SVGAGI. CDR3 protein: CASSYSELAGADEQFF. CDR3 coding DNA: TGTGCCAGCAGTTACTCGGAACTAGCGGGAGCGGATGAGCAGTTCTTC.